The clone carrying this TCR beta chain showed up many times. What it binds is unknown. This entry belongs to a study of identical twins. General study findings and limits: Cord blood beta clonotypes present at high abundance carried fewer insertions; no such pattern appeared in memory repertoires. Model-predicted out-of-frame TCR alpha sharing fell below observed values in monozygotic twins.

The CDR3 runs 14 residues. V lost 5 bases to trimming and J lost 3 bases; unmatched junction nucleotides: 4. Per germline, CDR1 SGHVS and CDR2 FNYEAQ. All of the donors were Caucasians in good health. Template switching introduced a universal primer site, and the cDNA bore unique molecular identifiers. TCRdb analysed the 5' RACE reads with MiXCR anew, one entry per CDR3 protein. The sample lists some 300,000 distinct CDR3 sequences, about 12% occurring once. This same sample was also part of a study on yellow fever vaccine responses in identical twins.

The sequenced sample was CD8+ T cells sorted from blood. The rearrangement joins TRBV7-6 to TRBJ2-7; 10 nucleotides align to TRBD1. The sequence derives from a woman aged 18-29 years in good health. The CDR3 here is CASSLTGGFYEQYF. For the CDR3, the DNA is TGTGCCAGCAGCCTGACAGGGGGCTTCTACGAGCAGTACTTC.